This TCR beta chain was captured in a study of T cell responses to AZD1222 COVID-19 vaccine. A remark on this clone: Its target is unknown.

General study results and limits: Seropositive status at baseline applied to only six AZD1222 recipients. Females outnumbered males among donors, who were mostly white British; clonal diversity was possibly underestimated. Spike-wide vaccine-associated CD4 TCRs dominated at 160-218 and 743-854. Spike-specific TCR depth and breadth grew after two AZD1222 doses.

Some clones are missing from TCRdb's copy, which holds only in-frame ones; the method was immunoSEQ multiplex PCR. The data show approximately 30,000 clones, 86% seen once. The V end was cut by 0 bases, the J end by 9 bases, with 15 bases between. Germline lookup yields CDR1 SGHTA and CDR2 FQGNSA. The CDR3 sequence is 15 residues long. The source material was peripheral blood, sampled 28 days after the second AZD1222 dose. This chain uses TRBV7-2 with TRBJ2-1; perhaps TRBD1 as D (5 bases). The TCR comes from an adult who received the AZD1222 COVID-19 vaccine. CDR3 sequence: CASSLAQGWGGEQFF. DNA for the CDR3: TGTGCCAGCAGCTTAGCGCAGGGTTGGGGTGGTGAGCAGTTCTTC.